A selection of T cell receptor beta chains follows, all from one sample in a study of cytomegalovirus exposure and HLA in healthy donors. Profiled with immunoSEQ multiplex PCR; TCRdb holds only in-frame clones, not every one. The repertoire has tens of thousands of clones, roughly 90% of them found once; the top ten carry 3.5% to 4.5%. Specimen: PBMCs. Receptors were obtained from a woman aged 18-35 years in good health and CMV-seropositive. Each CDR3 is given with its conserved first and last residue.

>TRBJ2-2|TRBV7-9
CASSSTRGANTGELFF
>TRBJ2-7|TRBV11-2
CASSLESGSHYEQYF
>TRBJ2-1|TRBV10-1
CASSESWAGAGNEQFF
>TRBJ2-7|TRBV27
CASSQGLAAYEQYF
>TRBJ1-4|TRBV4-2
CASSQLQVNEKLFF
>TRBJ2-7|TRBV30
CAWKQGIYEQYF
>TRBJ2-5|TRBV4-2
CASSRPGGGVETQYF
>TRBJ1-2|TRBV29-1
CSVEDNRNYGYTF
>TRBJ2-1|TRBV14
CASSQDLPSYNEQFF
>TRBJ1-5|TRBV15
CATSRDGGVGQPQHF
>TRBJ2-5|TRBV5-1
CASSLGDRGETQYF
>TRBJ1-1|TRBV4-1
CASSQGGHTEAFF
>TRBJ1-2|TRBV6-1
CASSDPGQGRRNGYTF
>TRBJ2-1|TRBV19
CASSIDQTGLPHGEQFF
>TRBJ2-7|TRBV19
CASSISPGPLGGRDSQQYF
>TRBJ2-7|TRBV5-1
CASSLEDRVGEQYF
>TRBJ2-1|TRBV5-5
CASSSGVRVFNEQFF
>TRBJ2-1|TRBV14
CASSQGHPGGAYNEQFF
>TRBJ1-2|TRBV5-1
CASSLLPGTGDYGYTF
>TRBJ1-2|TRBV30
CAWTDGYTF
>TRBJ1-5|TRBV5-6
CASSLRGFGRDQPQHF
>TRBJ2-1|TRBV29-1
CSVGGGASGSFSYNEQFF
>TRBJ1-5|TRBV6-1
CASIFISGSNQPQHF
>TRBJ1-5|TRBV7-6
CASSATPGVSAGQPQHF
>TRBJ2-7|TRBV13
CASRHSGGVSEQYF
>TRBJ2-7|TRBV4-1
CASSQAGTGDEQYF
>TRBJ2-1|TRBV4-2
CASRGGGPNNEQFF
>TRBJ1-2|TRBV18
CASSPEGPSGYTF
>TRBJ2-5|TRBV15
CATSRDLRVETQYF
>TRBJ2-7|TRBV19
CASSRTGTVYEQYF
>TRBJ1-2|TRBV6-6
CASSSTGGYLSYTF
>TRBJ1-2|TRBV18
CASSPRQGDYGYTF
>TRBJ2-5|TRBV5-4
CASSQPSASQYF
>TRBJ1-5|TRBV28
CASSFAENNQPQHF
>TRBJ1-1|TRBV15
CATSRVNRGRTEAFF
>TRBJ2-1|TRBV5-1
CASSTGRSLAGNEQFF
>TRBJ2-7|TRBV27
CASSPRDTSSYEQYF
>TRBJ1-4|TRBV6-5
CASSYGGANEKLFF
>TRBJ1-1|TRBV6-5
CASSSRTGSLTEAFF
>TRBJ2-7|TRBV15
CATSAVGGSTYEQYF
>-|TRBV4-1
CASSQDTSGPYEQYF
>TRBJ2-7|TRBV11-2
CASSLTQIYEQYF
>TRBJ1-1|TRBV14
CASSQEARGTEAFF
>TRBJ2-2|TRBV6-6
CASRTSSYTGELFF
>TRBJ2-5|TRBV7-9
CASSLGSSGGIETQYF
>TRBJ1-6|TRBV4-2
CASSVTGVTNSPLHF
>TRBJ1-1|TRBV19
CASRGGEINTEAFF
>TRBJ2-7|TRBV2
CASSEVVGQGAGSYEQYF
>TRBJ2-6|TRBV7-9
CASSADGSGANVLTF
>TRBJ1-1|TRBV7-9
CASSGPAGTEAFF
>TRBJ1-5|TRBV2
CASTKSLYRDSNQPQHF
>TRBJ1-2|TRBV19
CASSIVFQEATNYGYTF
>TRBJ1-2|TRBV6-5
CASSQGQRGGYTF
>TRBJ1-2|TRBV15
CATSRDRVRTNYGYTF
>TRBJ2-4|TRBV7-2
CASSLASLAGGLDIQYF
>TRBJ1-5|TRBV5-3
CARISRDRGFQPQHF
>TRBJ1-4|TRBV5-6
CASSPGPGTGNEKLFF
>TRBJ1-5|TRBV28
CASSLAGGSNQPQHF
>TRBJ2-7|TRBV7-8
CASRVGGEQYF
>TRBJ1-3|TRBV28
CASGTQGPGNTIYF